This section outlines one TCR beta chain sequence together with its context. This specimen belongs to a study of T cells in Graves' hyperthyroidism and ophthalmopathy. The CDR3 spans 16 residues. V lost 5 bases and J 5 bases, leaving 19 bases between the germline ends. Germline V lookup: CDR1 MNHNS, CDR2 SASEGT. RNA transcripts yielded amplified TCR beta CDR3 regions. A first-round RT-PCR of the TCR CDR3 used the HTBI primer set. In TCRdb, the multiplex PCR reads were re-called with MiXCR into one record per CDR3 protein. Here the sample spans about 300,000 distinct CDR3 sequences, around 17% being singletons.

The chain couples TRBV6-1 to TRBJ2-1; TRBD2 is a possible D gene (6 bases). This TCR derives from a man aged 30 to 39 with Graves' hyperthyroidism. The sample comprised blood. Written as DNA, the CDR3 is TGTGCCAGCAGTAGCAGCCCGGGGGAGGTTAACAATGAGCAGTTCTTC. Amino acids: CASSSSPGEVNNEQFF.